This TCR beta chain was captured by sequencing in a study of T-cell reconstitution after alpha-beta-depleted transplantation in children (dated by TCRdb to 2016 to 2017). Study-wide context: Using TCR repertoire profiling, the study quantitatively followed how T-cell immune reconstitution unfolded in children after TCRalphabeta/CD19-depleted allogeneic hematopoietic cell transplantation.

Relative to germline, V is 4 bases shorter and J is 5 bases shorter, with 12 bases between their ends. CDR1 and CDR2, per the germline V gene, are SGDLS and YYNGEE. The CDR3 runs 13 amino acids, cysteine and phenylalanine included. Only CDR3 DNA remains: 39 bases, in frame from the first base. Libraries were made using PCR. Sequencing relied on an Illumina HiSeq 2500. TCR library preparation used molecular barcoding, with unique molecular identifiers applied to normalize quantification of the TCRbeta repertoire. TCRdb redid the processing of the public reads, applying fastp at Q25 and MiXCR, and retained in-frame beta chains. Duplicate CDR3 protein sequences are folded into a single record with the most common DNA and genes. The sample includes over 200,000 distinct CDR3 sequences, with about a tenth observed a single time. Of the sample, over 5.5% falls within the top ten clones. Note on this clonotype: The antigen it recognizes is unknown. No base-level quality is on record; no much larger clone is a single base apart.

The sequence links TRBV9 to TRBJ1-1; no D segment can be confidently identified. This TCR came from a human donor who donated a stem cell graft to a child with acute lymphoblastic leukemia. Sequenced material: PBMCs from the stem cell graft donor, taken from the stem cell graft. The CDR3 protein sequence reads: CASSTPSGTEAFF. In nucleotide form, the sequence is TGTGCCAGCAGCACTCCATCCGGGACTGAAGCTTTCTTT. Here the CDR3 is joined to the reference TRBV9 and TRBJ1-1 genes, and the full variable domain is: DSGVTQTPKHLITATGQRVTLRCSPRSGDLSVYWYQQSLDQGLQFLIQYYNGEERAKGNILERFSAQQFPDLHSELNLSSLELGDSALYFCASSTPSGTEAFFGQGTRLTVV.